This section outlines one TCR beta chain sequence together with its context. The specificity of this receptor is unknown. Base qualities are not at hand, and no much larger clone is one base apart. This sample is drawn from a study of T cell responses to AZD1222 COVID-19 vaccine (dated by TCRdb to the early 2020s). A note on the overall study: TCR sequencing was performed for fewer than 250 trial participants, of whom about 200 were given two doses of AZD1222 and 26 were given two doses of MenACWY control vaccine. Trial participants were enrolled by age into 18-55, 56-69 and 70-plus year subgroups, with around 150, 28 and 57 TCR-sequenced participants respectively.

The time point label of this sample denotes: about 28 days (+/-7) after the second vaccine dose. AZD1222 recipients given second doses at about 4 weeks or at about 12 weeks were pooled, since spike-specific TCR depth and breadth were not found to differ between the two schedules. Vaccinee samples came from UK trials COV001 and COV002, including a single-blind randomized controlled phase 2/3 trial of AZD1222 (ChAdOx1 nCoV-19) in healthy adults. For TCRbeta chain sequencing, PBMC samples were collected from trial participants at day 0 and at day 28 after the second dose. The CDR3 regions of human TCRbeta chains were subjected to immunosequencing. The authors' analysis ran thus. Repertoire TCRs were checked for matches against a reference library of SARS-CoV-2-specific TCRs that had been generated using the MIRA antigen-specificity platform. Breadth was defined as the fraction of unique TCRs that were SARS-CoV-2-associated. Depth was defined as the fraction of total T cells that were SARS-CoV-2-associated. Using the MIRA data, every spike-specific TCR was mapped to the spike region that the TCR reacted to and assigned to either a CD4 or a CD8 class. Log10-transformed breadth and depth values were compared by one-way ANOVA with Sidak's multiple comparisons tests. The immuneACCESS repertoire file appears here via TCRdb, limited to in-frame rearrangements. These files lack a portion of the clones; in checked studies, under half of the deficit traces to unresolved V genes, and the cause of the others is not known. V, J and clone size are those of that table, while D and trimming were read from the DNA. The sample table contains around 81,000 clones; only one count was recorded for approximately 90% of them. The ten largest clonotypes hold 8% of the sample.

Looking up the germline V gene yields CDR1 MNHNS and CDR2 SASEGT. V lost 0 bases and J lost 8 bases; the stretch between them is 16 bases long. Reading from cysteine to phenylalanine, the CDR3 counts 16 amino acids. The retained sequence is limited to the CDR3, 48 bases, with the frame set at the first base. The paper as a whole reports these results and caveats: Participants were mostly white British, with more females than males. The authors suggested clonal diversity may have been underestimated. Vaccine-associated CD4 TCRs spanned the whole spike protein, with dominant responses in regions 160-218 and 743-854. Because no day 14 peak-response samples were available, repertoires were characterized only after the peak T cell response. The 56-69-year group was small, and its depth increase did not reach significance, likely because of low power. Nearly half of unique spike-specific TCRs reportedly recognized epitopes outside regions mutated in the B.1.351 and B.1.1.7 variants. A significant rise in spike-specific TCR breadth and depth was observed after two AZD1222 doses relative to day 0 and relative to MenACWY recipients. Only 5 to 7 AZD1222 recipients were SARS-CoV-2 seropositive at baseline, limiting conclusions about previously exposed vaccinees.

The sequencing used peripheral blood, collected 28 days after the second AZD1222 dose. The source of this sequence is an adult who received the AZD1222 COVID-19 vaccine. The V and J segments used are TRBV6-1 and TRBJ1-4; no D gene call is confident. In nucleotides, the sequence is TGTGCCAGCAGTGAAGCCCGTGGAACCCCCGGGGAAAAACTGTTTTTT. Protein translation: CASSEARGTPGEKLFF.